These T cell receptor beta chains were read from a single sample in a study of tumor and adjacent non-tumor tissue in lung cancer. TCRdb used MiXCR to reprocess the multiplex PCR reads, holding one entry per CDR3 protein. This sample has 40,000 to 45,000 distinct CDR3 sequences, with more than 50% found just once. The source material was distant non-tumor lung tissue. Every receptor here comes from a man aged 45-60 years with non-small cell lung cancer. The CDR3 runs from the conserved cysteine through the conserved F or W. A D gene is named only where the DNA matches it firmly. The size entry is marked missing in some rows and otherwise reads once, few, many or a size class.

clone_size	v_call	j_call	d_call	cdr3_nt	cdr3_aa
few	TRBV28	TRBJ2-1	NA	TGTGCCAGCAGTTTATATCAGACGGGAGTCGCCTTCAATGAGCGGTTCTTC	CASSLYQTGVAFNERFF
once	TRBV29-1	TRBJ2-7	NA	TGCAGCGTCGAAGATGGTATGGATGGGAACGCCTACGAGCAGTACTTC	CSVEDGMDGNAYEQYF
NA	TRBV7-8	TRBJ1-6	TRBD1	TGTGCCAGTAGCCAAACAGGGGATCGGTCACCCTTCCACTTT	CASSQTGDRSPFHF
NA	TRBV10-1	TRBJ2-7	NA	TGCGCCAGTAGTGAGTCGAGGGGCGGCTACGAGCAGTACTTC	CASSESRGGYEQYF
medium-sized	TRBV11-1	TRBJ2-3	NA	TGTGCCAGCAGCTTATCCCCTCAGGGGAACACAGATACGCAGTATTTT	CASSLSPQGNTDTQYF
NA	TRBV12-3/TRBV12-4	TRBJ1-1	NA	TGTGCCAGCAGTGCGGGATTAATTGGCGCTGAAGCTTCCTTT	CASSAGLIGAEASF
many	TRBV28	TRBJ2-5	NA	TGTGCCAGCACCAAAGGGGATATTGGGACCCAGTACTTC	CASTKGDIGTQYF
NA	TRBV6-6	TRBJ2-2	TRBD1	TGTGCCAGCACCAGGGACAGCACTAGGGAGCTGTTTTTT	CASTRDSTRELFF
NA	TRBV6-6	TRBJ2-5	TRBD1	TGTGCCAGCAGATTGGGCAGGGGGTCAGAGACCCAGTATTTC	CASRLGRGSETQYF
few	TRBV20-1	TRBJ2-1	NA	TGCAGTGCTAGAGATAGTAGGGCCGGAGGTTCCATTCGGAATGAGCAGTTCTTC	CSARDSRAGGSIRNEQFF
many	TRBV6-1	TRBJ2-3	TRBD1	TGTGCCAGCAGGGAGACAGGGATAGGAGATACGCAGTATTTT	CASRETGIGDTQYF
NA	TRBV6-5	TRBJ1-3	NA	TGCGCCAGCAGTTACCGAAACAGAAACACTCCACTTCTTTCTGGAAACACCATGTATTTT	CASSYRNRNTPLLSGNTMYF
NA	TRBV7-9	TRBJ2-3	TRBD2	TGTGCCAGCAGCTTGATTAGCGGGGGAGCAGATACGCAGTACTTT	CASSLISGGADTQYF
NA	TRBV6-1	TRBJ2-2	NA	TGTGCCAGCAGCCCCTTTACAGGGAACATCGGGGAGCTGTTTTTT	CASSPFTGNIGELFF
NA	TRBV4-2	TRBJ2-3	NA	TGTCCCAGCAGCCAAGCGGGACCAGGGGCAGAAACGCAGTATTTT	CPSSQAGPGAETQYF
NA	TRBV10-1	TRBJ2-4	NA	TGCGCCAGCAGTGATGTGAAGAATATTCAGTACTTC	CASSDVKNIQYF
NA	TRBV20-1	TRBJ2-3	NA	TGCAGTGCTAGAGAAAACCGAAGGTTTGACACAGATACGCAGTATTTT	CSARENRRFDTDTQYF
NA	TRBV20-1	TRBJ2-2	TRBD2	TGCAGTGCTAGAGCCCCTACTAGCGGGGGCCTGAACACCGGGGAGCTGTTTTTT	CSARAPTSGGLNTGELFF
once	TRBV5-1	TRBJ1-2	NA	TGCGCCAGCAGCTTGGATGCGGGGGTATATGGCTACACCTTC	CASSLDAGVYGYTF
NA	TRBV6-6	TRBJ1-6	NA	TGTGCCAGCAGTTACGATGAAGCGAGCTCCTACAATTCACCCCTCCACTTT	CASSYDEASSYNSPLHF
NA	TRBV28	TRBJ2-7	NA	TGTGACAGCAGTTTGGTCTCGGGCCCCTACGAGCAGTACTTC	CDSSLVSGPYEQYF
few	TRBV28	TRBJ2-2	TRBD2	TGTGCCAGCAGTCCAGTAGCGGGAGGAGGCACCGGGGAGCTGTTTTTT	CASSPVAGGGTGELFF
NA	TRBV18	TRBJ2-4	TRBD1	TGTGCCAGCTCACCGTTCAGGGACAGGGGGAATTCCGCCAAAAACATTCAGTACTTC	CASSPFRDRGNSAKNIQYF
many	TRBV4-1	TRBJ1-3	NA	TGCGCCAGCAGCCTGTCCCCAGGGGAAGGGGCTGGAAACACCATATATTTT	CASSLSPGEGAGNTIYF
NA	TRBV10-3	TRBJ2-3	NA	TGTGCCATCTGTGAGCGAGGTACGCAGTGTTTT	CAICERGTQCF
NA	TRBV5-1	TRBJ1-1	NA	TGCGCCAGCATTGGATTTCTTCTAGGGACGAACACTGAAGCTTTCTTT	CASIGFLLGTNTEAFF
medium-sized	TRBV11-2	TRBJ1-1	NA	TGTGCCAGCAGCTTAAAAAGGAACACTGAAGCTTTCTTT	CASSLKRNTEAFF
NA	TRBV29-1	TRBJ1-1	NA	TGCAGCTTTACCCATAGTGGGGACGTCGCGGCTTTCTTT	CSFTHSGDVAAFF
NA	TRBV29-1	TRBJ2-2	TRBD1	TGCAGCGATAGGGACAGGGAAGTAGGAACCGGGGAGCTGTTTTTT	CSDRDREVGTGELFF
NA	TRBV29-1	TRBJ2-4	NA	TGCAACGTTGAAGAGCAGGGGTACATCCAGTACTTC	CNVEEQGYIQYF
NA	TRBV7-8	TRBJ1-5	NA	TGTGTCAGCAGTTTAGCGAGCAGGGTCAGGGTTCAGCCCCAGCATTTT	CVSSLASRVRVQPQHF
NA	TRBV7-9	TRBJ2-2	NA	TGTGGCGGCAGCCAGACTCCGAACACCGGGGAGCTGTTTTTT	CGGSQTPNTGELFF
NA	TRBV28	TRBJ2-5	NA	TGTGCCAGCAGTCGAGGGGGGCAAGTGGAGACCCAGTACTTC	CASSRGGQVETQYF
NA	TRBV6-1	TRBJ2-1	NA	TGTGTCAGCAGTGAAGGAGCGGACCCTGTCTACAATGAGCAGTTCTTC	CVSSEGADPVYNEQFF
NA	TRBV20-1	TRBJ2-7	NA	TGCAGTGTTAGAGCAGGATCCTTTGGACTCTACGAGCAGTACTTC	CSVRAGSFGLYEQYF
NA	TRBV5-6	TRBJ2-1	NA	TGTGTCAGCAGCTTGGCTAGCGTGGATGAGCACTTCTTC	CVSSLASVDEHFF
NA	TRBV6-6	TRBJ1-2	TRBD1	TGTGCCAGCAGCCTACAGGGGGAAGATGACTACACCTTC	CASSLQGEDDYTF
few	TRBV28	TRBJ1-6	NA	TGTGCCAACAGTTTATCGGACAGACCCAATTCACCCCTCCACTTT	CANSLSDRPNSPLHF
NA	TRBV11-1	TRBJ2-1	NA	TGTGCCAGCAGCTCCCGGGGAGGAGGCTCCTATAATGTGCAGTTCTTC	CASSSRGGGSYNVQFF
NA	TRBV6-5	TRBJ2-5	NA	TGTGCCAGCACAGCGACCAGGCGAGAGACCCAGTGCTTC	CASTATRRETQCF
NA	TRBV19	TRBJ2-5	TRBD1	TGTGCCAGTAGTATGCCCCGGGACAGGGCTCAGACCCAGTACTTC	CASSMPRDRAQTQYF
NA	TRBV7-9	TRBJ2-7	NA	TGTGCCAGCAGCCAAGGGACCTACGAGCAGTACTTC	CASSQGTYEQYF
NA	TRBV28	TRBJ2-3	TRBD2	TGTGTCAGCAGCCCCATTGGCGGGGGGCCCACAGATACGCAATATTTT	CVSSPIGGGPTDTQYF
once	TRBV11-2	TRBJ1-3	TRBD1	TGTGCCAGCAGCTTAATGACAGGGAATGACTCTGGAAACACCATATATTTT	CASSLMTGNDSGNTIYF
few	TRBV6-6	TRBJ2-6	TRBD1	TGTGCCAGCAGTTGCCCGGGACAGGGCGTCTCTGGGGCCAGCGTCCTGACTTTC	CASSCPGQGVSGASVLTF
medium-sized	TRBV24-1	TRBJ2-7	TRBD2	TGTGCCACCAGTGATGAGGCAGCAGCGGGAGAGCCCTACGAGCAGTACTTC	CATSDEAAAGEPYEQYF
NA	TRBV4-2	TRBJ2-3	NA	TGTGCCAGCAGCCAATATGTGTCCGGGGCTAGCGCGACAGATACGCAGTATTTT	CASSQYVSGASATDTQYF
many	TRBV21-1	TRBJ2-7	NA	TGTGCCAGCGGTCAGCGGGACCACTCCTACGAGCAGTACTTC	CASGQRDHSYEQYF
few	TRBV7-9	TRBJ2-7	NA	TGTGCCAGCAGCTTAGCGGTAGGCCTAAGCTCCTACGAGCAGTACTTC	CASSLAVGLSSYEQYF
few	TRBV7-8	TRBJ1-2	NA	TGTGCCAGCAGCTTAGGGGGGGTTGTCGGGCGCCTTAACTATGGCTACACCTTC	CASSLGGVVGRLNYGYTF
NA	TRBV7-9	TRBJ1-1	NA	TGTGCCAGCAACTTAGTGGTCTTGGGTGGTTGTGAAGCTTTCTTT	CASNLVVLGGCEAFF
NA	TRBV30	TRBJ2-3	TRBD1	TGTGCCTGTAAATCAGGACAGGGTCCGGCAGATACGAAGTATTTT	CACKSGQGPADTKYF
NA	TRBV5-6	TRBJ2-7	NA	TGCGCCAGCAGCTTTCCCAGGTCCTACGAGCAGTGCTTC	CASSFPRSYEQCF
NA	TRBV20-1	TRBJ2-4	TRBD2	TGCAGTGCTTCCCCGGGGGGAGCCAAAAACATTCAGTACTTC	CSASPGGAKNIQYF
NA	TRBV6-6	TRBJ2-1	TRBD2	TGTGCCAGCAGACGAGCGGGAGGGTGGCAATACTTC	CASRRAGGWQYF
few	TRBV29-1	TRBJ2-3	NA	TGCTGCGCCACACCTAGCACAGATAGGCAGTATTTT	CCATPSTDRQYF
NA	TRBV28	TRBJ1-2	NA	TGTGCCAGCAGTTCCTTCCTTCAGGAGCTTCTGAGCTACACCTTC	CASSSFLQELLSYTF